What follows are 13 T cell receptor beta chains derived from one specimen sequenced in a study of blood T cell repertoires in COVID-19. Method: immunoSEQ multiplex PCR; TCRdb's copy keeps in-frame clones and lacks some. The sample consists of roughly 68,000 clones, 65% to 85% of them appearing once. Sequencing used peripheral blood. These receptors were obtained from a man between 60 and 70 years old with COVID-19, enrolled during active disease.

V and J are TRBV30 and TRBJ1-5; the D gene is possibly TRBD1 (6 bases). The CDR3 runs 14 residues. Germline V CDR1 and CDR2: GTSNPN, SVGIG (reference sequence). V was pared by 5 bases and J by 1 base, with 12 bases between. The DNA of the CDR3 is TGTGCCTGGGAAAACAGGGAGAGCAATCAGCCCCAGCATTTT. Translation: CAWENRESNQPQHF.

There are a few counts of this clone. The chain carries TRBV28 and TRBJ1-5; TRBD1 matches 10 bases. V shed 7 bases, J shed 4 bases, and the junction held 13 bases outside the gene matches. Germline V gene data show CDR1 as MDHEN and CDR2 as SYDVKM. The CDR3 sequence is 17 residues long. This chain's CDR3 is CASTITLTGGANQPQHF. The CDR3 nucleotides are TGTGCCAGCACTATAACACTGACAGGGGGCGCGAATCAGCCCCAGCATTTT.

The chain joins TRBV7-9 to TRBJ1-1; 10 bases are shared with TRBD1. The CDR3 covers 15 residues. V gave up 2 bases and J gave up 2 bases; unmatched junction bases: 2. Germline CDR1 is SEHNR and CDR2 is FQNEAQ (reference sequence). The DNA for the CDR3 is TGTGCCAGCAGCTTAAGGGACAGGGGAAACACTGAAGCTTTCTTT. This sequence encodes CASSLRDRGNTEAFF.

This chain connects TRBV12-3 or TRBV12-4 to TRBJ1-6, with D tentatively TRBD1 (5 bases). The CDR3 spans 13 residues. The germline V and J ends were trimmed by 1 base and 9 bases, with 7 bases remaining between them. The CDR3 DNA reads as TGTGCCAGCAGTTTAGGACAGTTTTCACCCCTCCACTTT. As protein: CASSLGQFSPLHF.

The V and J genes are TRBV24-1 and TRBJ2-3; 7 bases are shared with TRBD2. The J segment lost 4 bases and the V segment lost 9 bases, leaving 3 bases of the junction unmatched. Germline CDR1 reads KGHDR; CDR2 reads SFDVKD. The CDR3 sequence is 12 residues long. The CDR3 DNA reads as TGTGCCACCCGGGGGGATGCAGATACGCAGTATTTT. It encodes CATRGDADTQYF.

V and J are TRBV5-5 and TRBJ1-4, with TRBD1 matching 10 bases. CDR1 is SGHKS, CDR2 YYEKEE, per germline (reference sequence). Germline trimming cut 1 base from V and 8 bases from J; bases unmatched to any gene: 5. This CDR3 has 15 amino acids. CDR3 bases: TGTGCCAGCAGCTTGTTTGGACAGGGGGACGAAAAACTGTTTTTT. As protein: CASSLFGQGDEKLFF.

The genes are TRBV6-6 and TRBJ2-7; 8 bases line up with TRBD1. CDR1 and CDR2 (germline): MNHNY, SVGAGI (reference sequence). V lost 5 bases and J lost 7; bases outside the gene matches: 10. This CDR3 has 14 residues. The DNA of the CDR3 is TGTGCCAGCAGTCGGACAGGGATAAGGGGGGAGCAGTACTTC. It encodes CASSRTGIRGEQYF.

V and J are TRBV19 and TRBJ1-4; no clear D. The CDR3 totals 14 residues. Trimming cost V 7 bases and J 3 bases, with 12 bases left between them. Germline loops: CDR1 LNHDA, CDR2 SQIVND (reference sequence). CDR3 region: CASKSDGSNEKLFF. The CDR3, as DNA: TGTGCCAGTAAAAGCGACGGGTCTAATGAAAAACTGTTTTTT.

This chain connects TRBV5-1 to TRBJ2-1; a possible D gene is TRBD2 (6 bases). The CDR3 loop spans 14 amino acids. The V end lost 4 bases, the J end lost 6 bases, and 14 bases lay between the germline ends. Germline V CDR1 and CDR2: SGHRS, YFSETQ. CDR3 protein: CASSPTGTFNEQFF. The CDR3, as DNA: TGCGCCAGCAGCCCAACTGGGACTTTCAATGAGCAGTTCTTC.

The V gene is TRBV2, the J gene TRBJ2-5, with D perhaps TRBD2 (6 bases). The CDR3 contains 15 residues. Germline CDR1 reads SNHLY; CDR2 reads FYNNEI. V was pared by 9 bases and J by 4 bases, with 21 bases between. The CDR3 loop is CASKTRLDAAETQYF. The CDR3 coding sequence is TGTGCCAGTAAAACCCGACTAGACGCGGCAGAGACCCAGTACTTC.

This clone has just one count. The genes are TRBV2 and TRBJ1-4; 10 bases are a match to TRBD1. The CDR3 length is 15 residues. The ends lost 7 bases at V and 0 bases at J; junction bases unmatched: 2. The germline V gene has CDR1 SNHLY and CDR2 FYNNEI. CDR3 sequence (DNA): TGTGCCAGCACTGGACAGGGGGCAACTAATGAAAAACTGTTTTTT. Amino acids: CASTGQGATNEKLFF.

The V call is TRBV12-1, the J call TRBJ2-4; TRBD2, the table's D call, was not compared with the DNA. TRBV12-1 is annotated as a pseudogene. The CDR3 runs 21 residues. The CDR3 loop is CASSLAVFPGLAGRAKNIQYF. Written as DNA, the CDR3 is TGTGCCAGCAGCCTTGCGGTGTTTCCGGGACTAGCGGGGCGGGCCAAAAACATTCAGTACTTC.

This chain links TRBV4-1 with TRBJ2-7; 11 bases match TRBD2. This CDR3 spans 18 amino acids. The trim removed 3 bases at V and 4 bases at J, leaving 14 bases unmatched. Per the germline V gene, CDR1 is MGHRA and CDR2 is YSYEKL. CDR3 sequence reads: CASSQGPIAGGQVYEQYF. CDR3 nucleotide sequence: TGCGCCAGCAGCCAGGGACCTATAGCGGGGGGGCAGGTTTACGAGCAGTACTTC.